The entry below describes one T cell receptor beta chain. The data stem from a study of T cell responses to AZD1222 COVID-19 vaccine. CDR1 and CDR2 from the germline V gene are DFQATT and SNEGSKA (reference sequence). The length of the CDR3 is 11 residues. V shed 6 bases and J shed 6 bases, with 8 bases lying between them. Clones were sequenced by immunoSEQ multiplex PCR, and TCRdb holds only the in-frame ones, with some missing. The data hold fewer than 250,000 clones, with 90% to 95% observed a single time. The sequencing used peripheral blood, collected on day 0 of MenACWY control vaccination. The chain is built from TRBV20-1 and TRBJ1-4, with unresolved D. The sequence was collected from an adult in good health. As DNA, the CDR3 is TGCAGTGCCTTATGGGATGAAAAACTGTTTTTT. Residues: CSALWDEKLFF.